This T cell receptor (beta chain) was sequenced during a study of blood T cell repertoires in COVID-19. Participant ages covered 18 to 89 years across 20 to 30 US areas. Participants were placed into cohorts based on the clinical history they reported. Within 2 weeks of study entry, exposed participants had contacted a PCR-confirmed or clinician-diagnosed COVID-19 case. Authors' methods: Researchers report that nucleated cell counts were estimated from reference gene primer amplification. The data were produced by immunoSEQ multiplex PCR, yet TCRdb's version contains in-frame clones alone and is incomplete. V, J and clone size were drawn from that table, and D and trimming were deduced from the DNA. The data show 400,000 to 500,000 clones, approximately 90% seen once. Input material: PBMCs or T cells enriched from blood (not recorded which). The receptor was isolated from a woman younger than 35 who had been exposed to COVID-19.

For the CDR3, the DNA is TGTGCCAGCAGCCGGACAGGGGGTTCTGGGGCCAACGTCCTGACTTTC. Residues: CASSRTGGSGANVLTF. The gene calls are TRBV7-9 and TRBJ2-6; 10 bases match TRBD1. V lost 5 bases to trimming and J lost 1 base; unmatched junction nucleotides: 2. The CDR3 length is 16 residues. Germline-derived CDR1 and CDR2 are SEHNR and FQNEAQ (reference sequence). Full variable domain (missing parts from reference TRBV7-9 and TRBJ2-6): DTGVSQNPRHKITKRGQNVTFRCDPISEHNRLYWYRQTLGQGPEFLTYFQNEAQLEKSRLLSDRFSAERPKGSFSTLEIQRTEQGDSAMYLCASSRTGGSGANVLTFGAGSRLTVL.